This T cell receptor beta chain was captured by sequencing in a study of response to subunit inactivated influenza vaccine. General study points: New T cells are recruited in small numbers by each seasonal influenza vaccination, according to the authors' suggestion.

This CDR3 contains 13 residues. V was pared by 7 bases and J by 5 bases, with 7 bases of the junction left unmatched. Germline V gene lookup returns CDR1 ENHRY and CDR2 SYGVKD. This clonotype appeared many times. Antigen unknown. TCRdb analysed the RT-PCR reads with MiXCR anew, one entry per CDR3 protein. Here the sample spans over 400,000 distinct CDR3 sequences, around 13% being singletons. This chain links TRBV10-3 with TRBJ1-2, with 7 nucleotides matching TRBD1. The clonotype comes from a man aged 45-65 years who received an inactivated influenza vaccine. The specimen comprised PBMCs from blood, sampled 45 days after vaccination. The DNA for the CDR3 is TGTGCCATCAACCACGAGGGACAGTATGGCTACACCTTC. It yields the protein CAINHEGQYGYTF.